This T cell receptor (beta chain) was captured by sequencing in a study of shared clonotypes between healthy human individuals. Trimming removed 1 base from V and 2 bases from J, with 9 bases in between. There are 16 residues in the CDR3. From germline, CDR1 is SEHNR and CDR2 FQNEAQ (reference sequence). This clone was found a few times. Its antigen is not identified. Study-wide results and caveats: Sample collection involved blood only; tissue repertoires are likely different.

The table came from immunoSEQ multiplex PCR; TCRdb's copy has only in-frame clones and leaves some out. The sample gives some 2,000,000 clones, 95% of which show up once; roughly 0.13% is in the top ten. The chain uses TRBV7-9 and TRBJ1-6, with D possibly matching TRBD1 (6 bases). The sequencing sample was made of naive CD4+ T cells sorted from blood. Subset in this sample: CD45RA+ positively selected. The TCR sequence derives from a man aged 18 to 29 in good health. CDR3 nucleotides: TGTGCCAGCAGCTTAGGTGGGACAACCTATAATTCACCCCTCCACTTT. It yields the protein CASSLGGTTYNSPLHF.